This passage covers 5 T cell receptor beta chains from one sample sequenced in a study of shared clonotypes between healthy human individuals. Some clones are missing from TCRdb's copy, which holds only in-frame ones; the method was immunoSEQ multiplex PCR. The data contain a few million clones, over 85% of them singletons. Sequencing was performed on naive CD4+ T cells from PBMCs. Subset in this sample: CD45RA+ positively selected. Receptors were obtained from a man in his late teens or twenties in good health. Some clones in this sample may be carry-over from other donors' samples.

V is TRBV28 and J is TRBJ2-2, with D maybe TRBD2 (6 bases). Germline CDR1 is MDHEN and CDR2 is SYDVKM. The CDR3 has 15 amino acids. Trimming took 7 bases from V and 3 from J, leaving 15 bases between them. The CDR3 DNA is TGTGCCAGCACAGTATTTGGGACTTACACCGGGGAGCTGTTTTTT. Residues: CASTVFGTYTGELFF.

This rearrangement joins TRBV18 to TRBJ2-7, with D unclear. Trimming left V 3 bases short and J 7 bases short, with 13 bases between. The CDR3 loop spans 13 amino acids. Germline V lookup: CDR1 KGHSH, CDR2 LQKENI. CDR3 amino acids: CASSPTRVGEQYF. The CDR3 coding sequence is TGTGCCAGCTCACCGACAAGGGTTGGTGAGCAGTACTTC.

This clone was observed once. The rearrangement joins TRBV5-1 to TRBJ2-1; 7 bases line up with TRBD2. Germline V gene sequence: CDR1 SGHRS, CDR2 YFSETQ. The CDR3 runs to 15 residues. The V and J ends lost 4 bases and 8 bases, in that order; junction bases with no gene match: 12. The CDR3 sequence: CASSPTSVQGYEQFF. The CDR3 coding sequence is TGCGCCAGCAGCCCCACTAGCGTCCAAGGTTATGAGCAGTTCTTC.

The rearrangement links TRBV5-1 to TRBJ2-7; the match to TRBD1 covers 7 bases. Germline V lookup: CDR1 SGHRS, CDR2 YFSETQ. V lost 4 bases to trimming and J lost 5 bases; unmatched junction nucleotides: 9. The CDR3 spans 14 residues. The chain's CDR3 is CASSEGDSRNEQYF. CDR3 in DNA: TGCGCCAGCAGCGAAGGGGACAGTAGGAACGAGCAGTACTTC.

The chain joins TRBV7-9 to TRBJ1-1, with D unclear. The V end lost 3 bases, the J end lost 4 bases, and 9 bases lay between the germline ends. This CDR3 contains 13 residues. Looked up from germline, CDR1 is SEHNR and CDR2 is FQNEAQ (reference sequence). The chain's CDR3 is CASSLNWGTEAFF. The CDR3 DNA follows: TGTGCCAGCAGCTTGAACTGGGGCACTGAAGCTTTCTTT.